This paragraph covers one TCR beta chain sequence. The data are from a study of blood T cell repertoires in COVID-19. About the research overall: COVID-19 samples collected from the United States, Italy and Spain covered acute and convalescent phases.

This study enrolled people aged roughly 18 to 89 from about 24 US geographic areas. Self-reported history from a screening survey and questionnaire set each donor's cohort. The CDR3 loop spans 16 amino acids. The V segment lost 0 bases and the J segment 0 bases; nucleotides outside the gene matches: 6. CDR1 and CDR2 (germline): SGHRS, YFSETQ. As originally analysed: Nucleated cell number was recorded as an estimate derived from reference gene primer amplification. Clones were read by immunoSEQ multiplex PCR, and TCRdb kept only the in-frame ones, dropping some. For V, J and clone size, that table is used; D and trimming come from the DNA. In the table there are 300,000 to 400,000 clones, about nine tenths of which are singletons.

The sequencing input was PBMCs or T cells enriched from blood (not recorded which). The J gene is TRBJ2-7, the V gene TRBV5-1; 7 bases line up with TRBD1. This TCR came from a man aged 55-75 years who had recovered from COVID-19. CDR3 residues: CASSLASRGLSYEQYF. The CDR3 DNA reads as TGCGCCAGCAGCTTGGCTAGTAGGGGGCTCTCCTACGAGCAGTACTTC.